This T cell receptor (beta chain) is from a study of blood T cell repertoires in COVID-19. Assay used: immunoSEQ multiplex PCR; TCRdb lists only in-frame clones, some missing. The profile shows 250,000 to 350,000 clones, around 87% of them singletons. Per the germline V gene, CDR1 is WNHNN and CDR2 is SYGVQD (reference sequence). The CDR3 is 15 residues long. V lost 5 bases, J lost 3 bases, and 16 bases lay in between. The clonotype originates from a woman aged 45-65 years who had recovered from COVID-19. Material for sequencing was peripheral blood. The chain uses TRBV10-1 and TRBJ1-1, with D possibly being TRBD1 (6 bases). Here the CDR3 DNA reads TGCGCCAGCAGTATTCTCAGGGAGGGGGACACTGAAGCTTTCTTT. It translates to CASSILREGDTEAFF.